Listed below are T cell receptor beta chains from one sample, sequenced in a study of radiation and T cells in renal cell carcinoma. Here immunoSEQ multiplex PCR was the method, and the copy in TCRdb shows in-frame clones only, minus some. Here the sample spans approximately 100,000 clones, approximately 86% being singletons. Material: blood, obtained from a patient whose treatment included radiotherapy and nephrectomy. The receptors were gathered from a man between 50 and 59 years old with renal cell carcinoma. Each CDR3 is given with its conserved first and last residue. A D gene is named only where the DNA matches it firmly. Clone size is stated in some rows and not others, as once, few, many or a class when expanded.

D	V	J	size	CDR3	DNA
NA	TRBV6-6	TRBJ2-7	NA	CASSYRLGRGYEQYF	TGTGCCAGCAGTTACAGGCTGGGAAGAGGGTACGAGCAGTACTTC
TRBD2	TRBV28	TRBJ2-5	once	CASTLTSGGETQYF	TGTGCCAGCACCCTAACTAGCGGGGGAGAGACCCAGTACTTC
NA	TRBV2	TRBJ1-1	NA	CAQGGGAEAFF	TGTGCTCAAGGCGGGGGCGCTGAAGCTTTCTTT
TRBD2	TRBV5-1	TRBJ2-3	NA	CASSRAGSTDTQYF	TGCGCCAGCAGCCGAGCGGGGAGCACAGATACGCAGTATTTT
TRBD1	TRBV7-9	TRBJ1-1	NA	CASSLGEGARDTEAFF	TGTGCCAGCAGCTTAGGTGAGGGGGCGCGTGACACTGAAGCTTTCTTT
TRBD1	TRBV5-1	TRBJ1-6	NA	CASSFGQGNNSPLHF	TGCGCCAGCAGCTTTGGACAGGGAAACAATTCACCCCTCCACTTT
TRBD1	TRBV6-5	TRBJ2-4	NA	CASSSRTGLGIQYF	TGTGCCAGCAGTTCCCGGACAGGGCTGGGCATTCAGTACTTC
NA	TRBV11-2	TRBJ2-3	few	CASSLVLTGSDTQYF	TGTGCCAGCAGCCTCGTCCTTACAGGGTCCGATACGCAGTATTTT
NA	TRBV4-3	TRBJ2-1	NA	CASSGGPDSSYNEQFF	TGCGCCAGCAGTGGTGGGCCAGACAGCTCCTACAATGAGCAGTTCTTC
TRBD1	TRBV5-1	TRBJ1-4	few	CASSPGQGNEKLFF	TGCGCCAGCAGCCCGGGACAGGGAAATGAAAAACTGTTTTTT
TRBD1	TRBV4-1	TRBJ2-2	NA	CASSPPGTGKGGELFF	TGCGCCAGCAGCCCCCCCGGGACAGGAAAAGGCGGGGAGCTGTTTTTT
NA	TRBV27	TRBJ2-5	once	CASSHLPRGGLSETQYF	TGTGCCAGCAGTCATTTGCCCAGGGGAGGTTTATCAGAGACCCAGTACTTC
TRBD1	TRBV5-1	TRBJ2-7	NA	CASSGTGGSEQYF	TGCGCCAGCAGCGGGACAGGGGGTAGCGAGCAGTACTTC
TRBD2	TRBV5-1	TRBJ2-3	NA	CASGLAGGTDTQYF	TGCGCCAGCGGATTAGCGGGTGGCACAGATACGCAGTATTTT
TRBD1	TRBV7-8	TRBJ1-4	NA	CASSLAGQGVANEKLFF	TGTGCCAGCAGCTTAGCCGGACAGGGCGTTGCTAATGAAAAACTGTTTTTT
NA	TRBV7-8	TRBJ2-2	NA	CASSLVQYTGELFF	TGTGCCAGCAGCTTAGTCCAGTACACCGGGGAGCTGTTTTTT
NA	TRBV6-5	TRBJ2-1	NA	CASSYSSDSSYNEQFF	TGTGCCAGCAGTTACTCGTCGGACAGCTCCTACAATGAGCAGTTCTTC
TRBD2	TRBV6-4	TRBJ2-3	NA	CASSKGTSGSSDTQYF	TGTGCCAGCAGTAAAGGGACTAGCGGGAGCTCAGATACGCAGTATTTT
TRBD1	TRBV2	TRBJ1-1	NA	CASTYRGVLTEAFF	TGTGCCAGCACCTACAGGGGCGTCCTCACTGAAGCTTTCTTT
TRBD1	TRBV6-1	TRBJ1-1	NA	CASSEQGQGHAEAFF	TGTGCCAGCAGTGAACAGGGACAGGGTCACGCTGAAGCTTTCTTT
NA	TRBV25-1	TRBJ2-7	NA	CASSDPPTAGEQYF	TGTGCCAGCAGTGACCCCCCCACTGCCGGAGAGCAGTACTTC
NA	TRBV7-9	TRBJ2-7	NA	CASSLGLPRQYF	TGTGCCAGCAGCTTAGGACTGCCAAGGCAGTACTTC
NA	TRBV7-2	TRBJ2-3	NA	CASSLEGGIDTQYF	TGTGCCAGCAGCTTAGAAGGTGGAATAGATACGCAGTATTTT
TRBD1	TRBV9	TRBJ2-6	NA	CASSPRSGDRPSGANVLTF	TGTGCCAGCAGCCCCCGATCGGGGGACAGGCCCTCTGGGGCCAACGTCCTGACTTTC
TRBD2	TRBV28	TRBJ2-3	once	CASGSGSYSTDTQYF	TGTGCCAGCGGTAGCGGGAGCTATAGCACAGATACGCAGTATTTT
NA	TRBV28	TRBJ1-2	NA	CASSAIYGYTF	TGTGCCAGCAGTGCAATATATGGCTACACCTTC
NA	TRBV4-2	TRBJ2-1	NA	CASSQDHELTQIPYNEQFF	TGTGCCAGCAGCCAAGACCACGAGCTCACCCAGATTCCCTACAATGAGCAGTTCTTC
NA	TRBV7-7	TRBJ2-1	NA	CASSLKGRTYNEQFF	TGTGCTAGCAGCTTAAAGGGTAGGACCTACAATGAGCAGTTCTTC
NA	TRBV20-1	TRBJ2-7	NA	CSASQGGEQYF	TGCAGTGCTTCCCAAGGGGGCGAGCAGTACTTC
NA	TRBV11-3	TRBJ2-7	NA	CASSLGEAYEQYF	TGTGCCAGCAGCTTAGGGGAGGCCTACGAGCAGTACTTC
NA	TRBV7-3	TRBJ2-5	NA	CASSHGQKETQYF	TGTGCCAGCAGCCACGGACAAAAAGAGACCCAGTACTTC
NA	TRBV19	TRBJ2-1	NA	CASSMGRSYNEQFF	TGTGCCAGTAGTATGGGGAGGTCCTACAATGAGCAGTTCTTC
NA	TRBV7-3	TRBJ2-3	NA	CASSTGRSTDTQYF	TGTGCCAGCAGCACGGGACGTAGCACAGATACGCAGTATTTT
NA	TRBV9	TRBJ2-7	NA	CASSAQGVKGSSYEQYF	TGTGCCAGCAGCGCCCAAGGGGTAAAGGGATCCTCCTACGAGCAGTACTTC
NA	TRBV7-2	TRBJ2-6	NA	CASSLASGANVLTF	TGTGCCAGCAGCTTGGCCTCTGGGGCCAACGTCCTGACTTTC
NA	TRBV11-2	TRBJ2-7	NA	CASSLGSPEQYF	TGTGCCAGCAGCTTAGGAAGCCCCGAGCAGTACTTC
NA	TRBV19	TRBJ1-5	NA	CASSIRMPHGNQPQHF	TGTGCCAGTAGTATTCGGATGCCACACGGCAATCAGCCCCAGCATTTT
NA	TRBV27	TRBJ1-3	few	CASRQESVDTIYF	TGTGCCTCAAGACAGGAGTCGGTGGACACCATATATTTT
NA	TRBV7-2	TRBJ2-1	NA	CASSLVQGAVDEQFF	TGTGCCAGCAGCTTAGTACAGGGCGCAGTAGATGAGCAGTTCTTC
NA	TRBV5-1	TRBJ2-5	NA	CASSSGGQKQETQYF	TGCGCCAGCAGCTCGGGGGGACAGAAACAAGAGACCCAGTACTTC
TRBD1	TRBV27	TRBJ1-3	NA	CASSLTGVGNTIYF	TGTGCCAGCAGTTTAACAGGGGTCGGAAACACCATATATTTT
NA	TRBV10-3	TRBJ2-2	NA	CAISDSEYGELFF	TGTGCCATTTCGGACAGTGAGTACGGGGAGCTGTTTTTT
NA	TRBV5-1	TRBJ2-7	NA	CASSLVAGSSYEQYF	TGCGCCAGCAGCCTAGTCGCGGGCAGCTCCTACGAGCAGTACTTC
NA	TRBV28	TRBJ1-2	NA	CASRLTGANYGYTF	TGTGCCAGCAGACTTACGGGGGCGAACTATGGCTACACCTTC
TRBD1	TRBV4-3	TRBJ1-6	NA	CASSQGRDRGRSYNSPLHF	TGCGCCAGCAGCCAAGGCCGGGACAGGGGGCGATCCTATAATTCACCCCTCCACTTT
NA	TRBV5-1	TRBJ2-5	NA	CASSLGTRRETQYF	TGCGCCAGCAGCCTGGGGACACGACGAGAGACCCAGTACTTC
NA	TRBV7-2	TRBJ1-1	NA	CASSLQSGANTEAFF	TGTGCCAGCAGCCTACAGTCAGGGGCGAACACTGAAGCTTTCTTT
NA	TRBV10-1	TRBJ2-3	NA	CASLHRRDNGSTDTQYF	TGCGCCAGCCTTCACAGACGGGACAACGGAAGCACAGATACGCAGTATTTT
TRBD2	TRBV5-1	TRBJ2-7	NA	CASRGLVTYEQYF	TGCGCCAGCAGGGGACTAGTTACTTACGAGCAGTACTTC
TRBD1	TRBV5-1	TRBJ2-1	NA	CASSSTPDRSIIEYYNEQFF	TGCGCCAGCAGCTCGACCCCGGACAGGAGTATTATTGAATACTACAATGAGCAGTTCTTC
NA	TRBV6-5	TRBJ1-4	NA	CASSSNTGLGNEKLFF	TGTGCCAGCAGTTCGAACACAGGGCTCGGTAATGAAAAACTGTTTTTT
NA	TRBV4-1	TRBJ1-5	NA	CASSQTYTPYSNQPQHF	TGCGCCAGCAGCCAGACCTACACACCGTATAGCAATCAGCCCCAGCATTTT
TRBD2	TRBV4-3	TRBJ2-3	NA	CASSQDTGLRGGLTDTQYF	TGCGCCAGCAGCCAAGACACGGGCTTGCGGGGGGGTCTGACAGATACGCAGTATTTT
NA	TRBV29-1	TRBJ1-5	NA	CSVDPFSTPGTPQEQPQHF	TGCAGCGTTGATCCGTTTTCAACCCCCGGGACCCCACAGGAACAGCCCCAGCATTTT
TRBD2	TRBV19	TRBJ2-4	NA	CASSSSGTSGENIQYF	TGTGCCAGTAGTTCCTCCGGGACTAGCGGGGAAAACATTCAGTACTTC